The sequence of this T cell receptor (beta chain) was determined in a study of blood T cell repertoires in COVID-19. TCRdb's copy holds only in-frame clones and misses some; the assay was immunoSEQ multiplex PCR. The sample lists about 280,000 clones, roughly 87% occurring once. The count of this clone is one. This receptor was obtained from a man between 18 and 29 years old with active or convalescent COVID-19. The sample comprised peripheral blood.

This CDR3 reads CASSLLQSYYGYTF. DNA of the CDR3: TGTGCCAGTAGTCTCCTCCAGTCTTACTATGGCTACACCTTC. The chain recombines TRBV19 with TRBJ1-2; unclear D gene. V lost 5 bases and J lost 3, with 13 bases in between. This CDR3 spans 14 amino acids. Germline lookup yields CDR1 LNHDA and CDR2 SQIVND (reference sequence).